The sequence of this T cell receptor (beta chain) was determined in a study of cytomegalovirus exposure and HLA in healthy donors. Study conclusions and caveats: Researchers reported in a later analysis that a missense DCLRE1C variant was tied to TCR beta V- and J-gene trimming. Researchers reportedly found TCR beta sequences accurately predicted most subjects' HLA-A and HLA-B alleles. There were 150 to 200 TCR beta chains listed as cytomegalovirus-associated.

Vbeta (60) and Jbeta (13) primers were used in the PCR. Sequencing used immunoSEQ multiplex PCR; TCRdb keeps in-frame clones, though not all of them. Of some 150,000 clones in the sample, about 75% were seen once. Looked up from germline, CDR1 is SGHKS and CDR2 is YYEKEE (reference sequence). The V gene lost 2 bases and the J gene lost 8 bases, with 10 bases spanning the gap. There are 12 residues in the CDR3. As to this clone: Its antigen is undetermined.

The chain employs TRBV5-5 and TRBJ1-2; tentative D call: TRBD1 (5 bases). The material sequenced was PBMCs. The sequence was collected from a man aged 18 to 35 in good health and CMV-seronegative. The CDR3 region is CASSFRAGGYTF. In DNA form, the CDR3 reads TGTGCCAGCAGCTTCAGGGCCGGCGGCTACACCTTC.